One and the same sample provided the 26 T cell receptor beta chains below, sequenced in a study of shared clonotypes between healthy human individuals. The data were produced by immunoSEQ multiplex PCR, yet TCRdb's version contains in-frame clones alone and is incomplete. Of about 520,000 clones listed, 70% to 85% were seen once; the top ten hold around 13%. Sequenced sample: PBMCs. The origin of the receptors is a woman in her thirties or forties in good health. Some clones in this sample may be carry-over from other donors' samples.

The V call is TRBV7-6, the J call TRBJ2-1, with 9 bases aligning to TRBD2. Looked up from germline, CDR1 is SGHVS and CDR2 is FNYEAQ. With V trimmed by 6 bases and J by 6 bases, 6 bases remained unmatched. The CDR3 totals 14 residues. The CDR3 loop is CASRGLAESNEQFF. CDR3 sequence (DNA): TGTGCCAGCAGGGGACTAGCTGAATCCAATGAGCAGTTCTTC. Full variable domain (outside the CDR3, taken from reference TRBV7-6 and TRBJ2-1): GAGVSQSPRYKVTKRGQDVALRCDPISGHVSLYWYRQALGQGPEFLTYFNYEAQQDKSGLPNDRFSAERPEGSISTLTIQRTEQRDSAMYRCASRGLAESNEQFFGPGTRLTVL.

A few counts support this clone. This chain uses TRBV2 with TRBJ2-5, with a possible D match to TRBD2 (6 bases). Trimming shortened V by 6 bases and J by 0 bases, and 8 bases separated the two germline ends. Germline CDR1 and CDR2: SNHLY and FYNNEI. The CDR3 has 13 residues. The CDR3 loop is CASRGGNQETQYF. CDR3 sequence (DNA): TGTGCCAGCAGGGGCGGGAACCAAGAGACCCAGTACTTC.

The CDR3, as DNA: TGCGCCAGCAGTGAGAATCCGGCGAACACTGAAGCTTTCTTT. The encoded protein is CASSENPANTEAFF. The chain is built from TRBV10-1 and TRBJ1-1; D gene ambiguous. The germline gives CDR1 WNHNN, CDR2 SYGVQD (reference sequence). V was trimmed by 2 bases and J by 1 base, leaving 8 bases between them. The CDR3 loop spans 14 amino acids.

About this clone: One end of the junction varies from germline; a read error may be responsible. The chain uses TRBV7-7 and TRBJ2-2; D might be TRBD2 (6 bases). Per the germline V gene, CDR1 is SSHAT and CDR2 is FNYEAQ (reference sequence). CDR3 length: 16 residues. DNA for the CDR3: TGTGCTAGCAGCCCAGGGACTCTCCCTAACACCGGGGAGCTGTTTTTT. It yields the protein CASSPGTLPNTGELFF. Full variable domain (missing parts from reference TRBV7-7 and TRBJ2-2): GAGVSQSPRYKVTKRGQDVTLRCDPISSHATLYWYQQALGQGPEFLTYFNYEAQPDKSGLPSDRFSAERPEGSISTLTIQRTEQRDSAMYRCASSPGTLPNTGELFFGEGSRLTVL.

The chain carries TRBV7-9 and TRBJ1-5; no clear D gene. With 1 base removed from V and 7 bases from J, the gap between germline ends came to 8 bases. There are 13 residues in the CDR3. Per germline, CDR1 SEHNR and CDR2 FQNEAQ (reference sequence). CDR3 protein: CASSLDANQPQHF. DNA of the CDR3: TGTGCCAGCAGCTTAGATGCTAACCAGCCCCAGCATTTT. The full variable domain, rest sourced from reference TRBV7-9 and TRBJ1-5, is DTGVSQNPRHKITKRGQNVTFRCDPISEHNRLYWYRQTLGQGPEFLTYFQNEAQLEKSRLLSDRFSAERPKGSFSTLEIQRTEQGDSAMYLCASSLDANQPQHFGDGTRLSIL.

In this sample, this clone turned up many times. In the same sample, other DNA sequences code for this CDR3. The V gene is TRBV6-4, the J gene TRBJ2-1; no reliable D call. Germline values: CDR1 MRHNA, CDR2 SNTAGT. This CDR3 has 13 amino acids. V gave up 2 bases and J gave up 8 bases, with 10 bases separating them. As DNA, the CDR3 is TGTGCCAGCAGTGACAGGAATGCGGATGAGCAGTTCTTC. This gives the protein CASSDRNADEQFF.

This sequence joins TRBV5-4 and TRBJ2-2, with D possibly being TRBD1 or TRBD2 (6 bases each). V was trimmed by 0 bases and J by 3 bases, leaving 12 bases between them. The V gene's germline CDR1 is SGHNT and CDR2 YYREEE (reference sequence). The CDR3 length is 16 residues. The CDR3 DNA follows: TGTGCCAGCAGCTTGGGGGGCGGGACATACACCGGGGAGCTGTTTTTT. It yields the protein CASSLGGGTYTGELFF.

This sequence joins TRBV5-4 and TRBJ1-4; D may be TRBD1 (6 bases). CDR1 SGHNT and CDR2 YYREEE come from the germline V gene (reference sequence). The ends were cut back, 0 bases at V and 1 base at J, with 13 bases in the middle. CDR3 size: 17 residues. CDR3 residues: CASSLARGGGTNEKLFF. The CDR3 DNA is TGTGCCAGCAGCTTGGCCAGGGGAGGGGGAACTAATGAAAAACTGTTTTTT.

This chain links TRBV6-4 with TRBJ1-2; D uncertain. The CDR3 totals 14 residues. Trimming stripped 6 bases from V and 6 bases from J, with 17 bases between. The germline V gene has CDR1 MRHNA and CDR2 SNTAGT. Written as DNA, the CDR3 is TGTGCCAGCAGACCGATCGGGAGAAGGGATGGCTACACCTTC. This sequence encodes CASRPIGRRDGYTF.

J is TRBJ1-1 and V is TRBV9; 9 bases are a match to TRBD1. The CDR3 has 14 amino acids. The germline V gene encodes CDR1 SGDLS and CDR2 YYNGEE. V trimming: 4 bases; J trimming: 5 bases; junction bases outside the gene matches: 6. The CDR3 region is CASSKGQGKTEAFF. CDR3 nucleotide sequence: TGTGCCAGCAGCAAAGGACAGGGGAAGACTGAAGCTTTCTTT. Full variable domain (outside the CDR3, taken from reference TRBV9 and TRBJ1-1): DSGVTQTPKHLITATGQRVTLRCSPRSGDLSVYWYQQSLDQGLQFLIQYYNGEERAKGNILERFSAQQFPDLHSELNLSSLELGDSALYFCASSKGQGKTEAFFGQGTRLTVV.

The gene calls are TRBV28 and TRBJ1-1; 7 positions agree with TRBD1. The trim removed 7 bases at V and 7 bases at J, leaving 9 bases unmatched. CDR1 is MDHEN and CDR2 is SYDVKM in the germline V gene. The length of the CDR3 is 13 residues. As DNA, the CDR3 is TGTGCCAGCAACTCTACAGGGGTCCATGAAGCTTTCTTT. It is translated as CASNSTGVHEAFF.

This chain connects TRBV27 to TRBJ2-3; the match to TRBD1 covers 12 bases. Germline V gene sequence: CDR1 MNHEY, CDR2 SMNVEV (reference sequence). This CDR3 region has 14 residues. V was clipped by 5 bases and J by 6 bases; unmatched bases: 3. CDR3 coding DNA: TGTGCCAGCAGTGGGGACAGGGGGCCTGATACGCAGTATTTT. Protein product: CASSGDRGPDTQYF.

This clone was observed a single time. The chain carries TRBV28 and TRBJ2-1, with D perhaps matching TRBD2 (6 bases). The V gene's germline CDR1 is MDHEN and CDR2 SYDVKM. Between the trimmed V and J ends, which lost 5 bases and 9 bases, there was a span of 11 bases. This CDR3 is 12 amino acids long. The CDR3 protein is CASSPRGSEQFF. The CDR3 bases are TGTGCCAGCAGTCCCCGGGGGAGTGAGCAGTTCTTC.

The chain couples TRBV7-2 to TRBJ2-5; D might be TRBD2 (5 bases). V was cut by 4 bases and J by 5 bases, with 11 bases left in between. CDR1 and CDR2 from the germline V gene are SGHTA and FQGNSA. The CDR3 covers 13 residues. CDR3 DNA sequence: TGTGCCAGCAGCTCTCTAGCTGCTGAGACCCAGTACTTC. Protein product: CASSSLAAETQYF.

The chain couples TRBV11-2 to TRBJ2-5; 9 nucleotides line up with TRBD2. V shed 4 bases and J 2 bases; nucleotides not matched to a gene: 5. CDR1 is SGHAT, CDR2 FQNNGV, per germline. The CDR3 extends over 15 amino acids. The CDR3 DNA is TGTGCCAGCAGCTCACCGCTAGCGGGACAAGAGACCCAGTACTTC. It encodes CASSSPLAGQETQYF.

Remarks on this clone: The same CDR3 also results from other DNA sequences found in this sample. The CDR3 DNA reads TGCGCCAGCAGCTTGGCCGAGCGGGTGAACACCGGGGAGCTGTTTTTT. Its protein product is CASSLAERVNTGELFF. The J gene is TRBJ2-2, the V gene TRBV5-1; tentative D call: TRBD2 (6 bases). Trimming shortened V by 0 bases and J by 1 base, and 10 bases separated the two germline ends. CDR3 length: 16 amino acids. The germline V gene has CDR1 SGHRS and CDR2 YFSETQ. The full variable domain, its missing parts supplied by reference TRBV5-1 and TRBJ2-2, is KAGVTQTPRYLIKTRGQQVTLSCSPISGHRSVSWYQQTPGQGLQFLFEYFSETQRNKGNFPGRFSGRQFSNSRSEMNVSTLELGDSALYLCASSLAERVNTGELFFGEGSRLTVL.

V usage is TRBV2 and J usage is TRBJ1-2; D possibly corresponds to TRBD1 (6 bases). The CDR3 is made up of 14 amino acids. The V gene lost 6 bases and the J gene lost 4 bases, with 15 bases spanning the gap. Germline assignment: CDR1 SNHLY and CDR2 FYNNEI. CDR3 bases: TGTGCCAGCAGGGACAGACTTCTCACCTATGGCTACACCTTC. Translation gives CASRDRLLTYGYTF. Together with reference TRBV2 and TRBJ1-2, the CDR3 gives the full variable domain: EPEVTQTPSHQVTQMGQEVILRCVPISNHLYFYWYRQILGQKVEFLVSFYNNEISEKSEIFDDQFSVERPDGSNFTLKIRSTKLEDSAMYFCASRDRLLTYGYTFGSGTRLTVV.

The chain recombines TRBV27 with TRBJ1-2; TRBD1 agrees at 7 bases. CDR3 length: 14 amino acids. Per germline, CDR1 MNHEY and CDR2 SMNVEV (reference sequence). The junction had 10 bases not matched to a gene; V was cut back by 5 bases and J by 7 bases. The CDR3 loop reads CASSTGTVRGGYTF. For the CDR3, the DNA is TGTGCCAGCAGTACCGGGACAGTGCGAGGTGGCTACACCTTC.

This sequence joins TRBV19 and TRBJ2-7; TRBD1 matches at 7 bases. This CDR3 spans 15 amino acids. The J segment lost 0 bases and the V segment lost 6 bases, leaving 8 bases of the junction unmatched. Germline CDR1 is LNHDA and CDR2 is SQIVND (reference sequence). CDR3 coding DNA: TGTGCCAGTAGCAAGACAGGGAGTCGCTCCTACGAGCAGTACTTC. Encoded protein: CASSKTGSRSYEQYF.

This CDR3 is CASSLEGQPSTDTQYF. For the CDR3, the DNA is TGCGCCAGCAGCTTGGAGGGACAGCCTAGCACAGATACGCAGTATTTT. The V and J genes are TRBV5-1 and TRBJ2-3, with 7 bases matching TRBD1. In germline, CDR1 is SGHRS, CDR2 YFSETQ. The CDR3 contains 16 residues. J lost 0 bases, V lost 0 bases, and 4 bases had no gene match.

The CDR3 loop is CASSFTGPYEQYF. CDR3 nucleotide sequence: TGTGCCAGCAGCTTTACAGGGCCCTACGAGCAGTACTTC. The chain couples TRBV7-8 to TRBJ2-7; perhaps TRBD1 as D (6 bases). V was cut by 3 bases and J by 2 bases, with 8 bases left in between. Germline CDR1 reads SGHVS; CDR2 reads FQNEAQ. This CDR3 region has 13 residues. The complete variable domain, with remaining parts taken from reference TRBV7-8 and TRBJ2-7, reads GAGVSQSPRYKVAKRGQDVALRCDPISGHVSLFWYQQALGQGPEFLTYFQNEAQLDKSGLPSDRFFAERPEGSVSTLKIQRTQQEDSAVYLCASSFTGPYEQYFGPGTRLTVT.

This chain uses TRBV5-1 with TRBJ2-1; 8 positions match TRBD2. The CDR3 runs 15 residues. The ends lost 4 bases at V and 5 bases at J; junction bases unmatched: 8. Germline V CDR1 and CDR2: SGHRS, YFSETQ. CDR3 residues: CASSPPQAGDNEQFF. CDR3 nucleotide sequence: TGCGCCAGCAGCCCCCCCCAAGCGGGAGACAATGAGCAGTTCTTC.

This sequence joins TRBV5-6 and TRBJ2-3, with a possible D match to TRBD2 (6 bases). This CDR3 comprises 14 residues. Germline CDR1 reads SGHDT; CDR2 reads YYEEEE. Deletions cut 5 bases from V and 4 bases from J, with 14 bases between. CDR3 loop: CASRTEGPADTQYF. CDR3 coding DNA: TGTGCCAGCAGAACGGAGGGTCCTGCAGATACGCAGTATTTT. Looking up the rest from reference TRBV5-6 and TRBJ2-3 gives the full variable domain: DAGVTQSPTHLIKTRGQQVTLRCSPKSGHDTVSWYQQALGQGPQFIFQYYEEEERQRGNFPDRFSGHQFPNYSSELNVNALLLGDSALYLCASRTEGPADTQYFGPGTRLTVL.

V usage is TRBV4-2 and J usage is TRBJ1-5, with a possible D match to TRBD1 (5 bases). Germline-derived CDR1 and CDR2 are LGHNA and YNFKEQ. Between the trimmed V and J ends, which lost 4 bases and 4 bases, there was a span of 17 bases. CDR3 length: 16 amino acids. The CDR3 region has the DNA TGTGCCAGCAGCCCATTATTGGGACGTACGAATCAGCCCCAGCATTTT. Protein product: CASSPLLGRTNQPQHF.

V usage is TRBV5-6 and J usage is TRBJ2-7; D remains unclear. The V gene lost 2 bases and the J gene lost 2 bases, with 8 bases spanning the gap. The CDR3 has 13 residues. Germline-derived CDR1 and CDR2 are SGHDT and YYEEEE. The CDR3 loop reads CASSFGRAYEQYF. CDR3 in DNA: TGTGCCAGCAGCTTCGGACGGGCCTACGAGCAGTACTTC.

Of note for this clone: In the same sample, other DNA sequences code for this CDR3. The rearrangement joins TRBV28 to TRBJ1-1; D unclear. The length of the CDR3 is 12 residues. The germline CDR1 and CDR2 sequences are MDHEN and SYDVKM. V dropped 2 bases and J dropped 4 bases, with 5 bases sitting between them. CDR3 bases: TGTGCCAGCAGTTTAGTGGGCACTGAAGCTTTCTTT. Amino acid sequence: CASSLVGTEAFF.